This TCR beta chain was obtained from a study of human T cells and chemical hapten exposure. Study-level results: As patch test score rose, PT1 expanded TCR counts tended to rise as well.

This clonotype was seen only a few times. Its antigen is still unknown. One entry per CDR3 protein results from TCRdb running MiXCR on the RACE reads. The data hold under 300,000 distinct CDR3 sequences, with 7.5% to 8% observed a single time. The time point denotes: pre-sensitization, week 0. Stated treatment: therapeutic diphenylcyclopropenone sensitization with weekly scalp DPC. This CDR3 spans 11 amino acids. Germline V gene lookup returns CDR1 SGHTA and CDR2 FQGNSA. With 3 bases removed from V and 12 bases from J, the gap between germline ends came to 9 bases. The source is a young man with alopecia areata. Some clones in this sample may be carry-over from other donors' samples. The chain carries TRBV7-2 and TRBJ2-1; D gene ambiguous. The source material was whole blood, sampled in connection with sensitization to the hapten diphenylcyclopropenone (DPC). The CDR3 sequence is CASSLIRMQFF. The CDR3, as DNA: TGTGCCAGCAGCTTGATCAGGATGCAGTTCTTC. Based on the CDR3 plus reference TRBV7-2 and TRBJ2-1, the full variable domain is GAGVSQSPSNKVTEKGKDVELRCDPISGHTALYWYRQSLGQGLEFLIYFQGNSAPDKSGLPSDRFSAERTGGSVSTLTIQRTQQEDSAVYLCASSLIRMQFFGPGTRLTVL.